This TCR beta chain was found in a study of T-cell memory formation after mild COVID-19. About this clonotype itself: Its antigen is unknown.

Each CDR3 protein gets one entry after TCRdb re-called the 5' RACE reads with MiXCR. This table has about 320,000 distinct CDR3 sequences, more than 13% appearing once. Study results and caveats: Clones shrinking from day 15 to 85 showed even CD4/CD8 mixes; later expanders tilted CD4+. The study detected some responding clones in pre-infection memory, suggesting cross-reactive memory joined.

The ends lost 2 bases at V and 4 bases at J; junction bases unmatched: 5. The CDR3 totals 15 residues. The germline V gene has CDR1 SEHNR and CDR2 FQNEAQ (reference sequence). The sequence was obtained from a man younger than 35 who had mild COVID-19 (a few samples of this study predate the infection). Cell type and time point are not known. What was sequenced was PBMCs or a T cell subset sorted from them (not recorded which). The chain combines TRBV7-9 with TRBJ2-3; 8 positions agree with TRBD2. The DNA for the CDR3 is TGTGCCAGCAGCTTATTCGGGGGGGCCGCAGATACGCAGTATTTT. As protein: CASSLFGGAADTQYF.